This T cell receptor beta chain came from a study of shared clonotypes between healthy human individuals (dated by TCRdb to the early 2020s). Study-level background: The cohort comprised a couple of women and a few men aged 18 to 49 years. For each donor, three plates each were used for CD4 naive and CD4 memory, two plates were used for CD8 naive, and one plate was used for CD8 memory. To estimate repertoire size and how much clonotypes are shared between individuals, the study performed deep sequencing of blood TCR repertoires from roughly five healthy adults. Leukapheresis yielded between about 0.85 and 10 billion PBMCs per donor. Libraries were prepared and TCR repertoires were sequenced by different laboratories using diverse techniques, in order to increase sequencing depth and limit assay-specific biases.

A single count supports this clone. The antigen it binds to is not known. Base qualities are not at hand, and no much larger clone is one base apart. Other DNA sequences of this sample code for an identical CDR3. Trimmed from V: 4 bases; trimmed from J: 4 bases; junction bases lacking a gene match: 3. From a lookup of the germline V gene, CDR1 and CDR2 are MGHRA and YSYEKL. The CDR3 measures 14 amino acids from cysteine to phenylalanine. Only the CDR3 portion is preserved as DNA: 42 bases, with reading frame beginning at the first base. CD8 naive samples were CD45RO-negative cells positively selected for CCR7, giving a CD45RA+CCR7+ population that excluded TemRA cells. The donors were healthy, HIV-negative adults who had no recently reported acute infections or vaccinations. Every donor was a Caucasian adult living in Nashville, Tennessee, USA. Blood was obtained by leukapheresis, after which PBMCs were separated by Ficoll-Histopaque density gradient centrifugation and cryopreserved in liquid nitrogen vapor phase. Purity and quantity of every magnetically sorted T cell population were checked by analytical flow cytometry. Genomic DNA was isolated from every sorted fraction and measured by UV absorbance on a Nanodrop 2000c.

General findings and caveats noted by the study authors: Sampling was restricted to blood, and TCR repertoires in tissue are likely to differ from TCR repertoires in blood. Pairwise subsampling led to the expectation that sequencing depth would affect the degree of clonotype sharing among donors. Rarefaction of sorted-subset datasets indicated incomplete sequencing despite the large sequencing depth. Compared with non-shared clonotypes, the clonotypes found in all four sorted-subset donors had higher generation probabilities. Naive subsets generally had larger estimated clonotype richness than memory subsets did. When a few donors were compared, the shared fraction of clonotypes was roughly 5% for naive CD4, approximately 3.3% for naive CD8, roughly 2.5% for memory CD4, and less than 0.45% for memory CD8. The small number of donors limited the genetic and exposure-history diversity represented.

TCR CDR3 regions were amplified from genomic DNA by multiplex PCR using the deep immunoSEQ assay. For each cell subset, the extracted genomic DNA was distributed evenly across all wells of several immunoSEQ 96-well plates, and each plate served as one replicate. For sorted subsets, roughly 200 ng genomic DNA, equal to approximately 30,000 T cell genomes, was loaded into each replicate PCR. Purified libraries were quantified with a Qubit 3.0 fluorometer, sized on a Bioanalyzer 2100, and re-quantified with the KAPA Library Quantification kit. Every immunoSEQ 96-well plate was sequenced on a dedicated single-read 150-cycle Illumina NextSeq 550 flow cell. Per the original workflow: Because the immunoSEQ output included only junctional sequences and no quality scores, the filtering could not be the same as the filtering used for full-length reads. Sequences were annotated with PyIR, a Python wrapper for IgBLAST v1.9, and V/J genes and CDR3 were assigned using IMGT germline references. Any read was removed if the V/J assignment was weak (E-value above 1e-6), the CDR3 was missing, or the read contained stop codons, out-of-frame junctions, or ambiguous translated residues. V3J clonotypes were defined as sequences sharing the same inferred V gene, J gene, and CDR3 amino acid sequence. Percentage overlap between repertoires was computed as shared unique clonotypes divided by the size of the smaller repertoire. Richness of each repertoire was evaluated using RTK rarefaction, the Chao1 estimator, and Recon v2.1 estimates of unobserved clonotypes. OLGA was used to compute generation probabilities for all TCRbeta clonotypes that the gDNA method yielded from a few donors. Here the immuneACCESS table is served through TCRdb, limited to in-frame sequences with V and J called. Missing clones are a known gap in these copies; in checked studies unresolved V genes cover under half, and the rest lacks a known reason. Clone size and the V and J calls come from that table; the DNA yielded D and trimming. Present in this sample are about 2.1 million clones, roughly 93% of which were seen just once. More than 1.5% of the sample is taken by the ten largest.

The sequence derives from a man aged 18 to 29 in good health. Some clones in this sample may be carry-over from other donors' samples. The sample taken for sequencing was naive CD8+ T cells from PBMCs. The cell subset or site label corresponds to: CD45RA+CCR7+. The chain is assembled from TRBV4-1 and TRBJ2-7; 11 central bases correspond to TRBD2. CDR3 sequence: CASSPGTSGYEQYF. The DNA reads TGCGCCAGCAGCCCTGGGACTAGCGGTTACGAGCAGTACTTC.